This T cell receptor (beta chain) was sequenced during a study of technical replicates of blood from a few donors. Assay used: immunoSEQ multiplex PCR; TCRdb lists only in-frame clones, some missing. This sample has 70,000 to 80,000 clones, with around 92% found just once. J gave up 4 bases and V 2 bases, and 2 bases lay outside the gene matches. The CDR3 has 15 residues. Germline V lookup: CDR1 MRHNA, CDR2 SNTAGT. This sequence joins TRBV6-4 and TRBJ2-2; TRBD2 matches at 9 bases. Sequencing was performed on T cells isolated from PBMCs. The TCR was taken from a human donor in good health. Some clones in this sample may be carry-over from other donors' samples. The CDR3 loop reads CASSDRAGGTGELFF. In DNA, the CDR3 is TGTGCCAGCAGTGACCGAGCGGGGGGCACCGGGGAGCTGTTTTTT.